The source of this T cell receptor (beta chain) is a study of cytomegalovirus exposure and HLA in healthy donors. The CDR3 runs 15 residues. The V gene's germline CDR1 is MDHEN and CDR2 SYDVKM. Unmatched junction bases numbered 11, after V lost 3 bases and J lost 9 bases. Method: immunoSEQ multiplex PCR; TCRdb's copy keeps in-frame clones and lacks some. The table has about 68,000 clones, roughly nine tenths seen once. The specimen sequenced was PBMCs. The origin of this receptor is a young man in good health and CMV-seronegative. This chain connects TRBV28 to TRBJ2-4; TRBD1 aligns across 7 bases. CDR3 nucleotides: TGTGCCAGCAGTTTTCCCCCGACAGGGTATGGCATTCAGTACTTC. Translated, it gives CASSFPPTGYGIQYF. The variable domain in full, with the rest retrieved from reference TRBV28 and TRBJ2-4, is DVKVTQSSRYLVKRTGEKVFLECVQDMDHENMFWYRQDPGLGLRLIYFSYDVKMKEKGDIPEGYSVSREKKERFSLILESASTNQTSMYLCASSFPPTGYGIQYFGAGTRLSVL.